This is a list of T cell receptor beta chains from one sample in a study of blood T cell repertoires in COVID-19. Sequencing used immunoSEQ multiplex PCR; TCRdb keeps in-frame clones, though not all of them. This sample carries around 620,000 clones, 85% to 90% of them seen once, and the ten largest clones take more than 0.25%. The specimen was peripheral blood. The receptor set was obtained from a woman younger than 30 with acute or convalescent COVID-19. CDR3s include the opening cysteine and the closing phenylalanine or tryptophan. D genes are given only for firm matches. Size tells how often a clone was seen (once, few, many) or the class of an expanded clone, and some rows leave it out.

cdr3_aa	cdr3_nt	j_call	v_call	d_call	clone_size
CASSSLGAGVTDTQYF	TGTGCCAGCAGCTCCCTCGGGGCGGGGGTCACAGATACGCAGTATTTT	TRBJ2-3	TRBV7-2	TRBD2	once
CASSPGAGGPETQYF	TGTGCCAGCAGCCCTGGAGCGGGGGGGCCGGAGACCCAGTACTTC	TRBJ2-5	TRBV9	TRBD2	.
CASSQQTGFGGYTF	TGCGCCAGCAGCCAACAGACAGGCTTTGGGGGCTACACCTTC	TRBJ1-2	TRBV4-1	.	once
CAISEWRADTGELFF	TGTGCCATCAGTGAGTGGAGGGCGGACACCGGGGAGCTGTTTTTT	TRBJ2-2	TRBV10-3	.	.
CASSDTGLTYEQYF	TGTGCCAGCAGTGACACGGGACTGACATACGAGCAGTACTTC	TRBJ2-7	TRBV6-1	.	.
CASSLGDRTLSGNTIYF	TGCGCCAGCTCCCTCGGGGACAGAACTCTCTCTGGAAACACCATATATTTT	TRBJ1-3	TRBV5-1	TRBD1	.
CASRPRGRGYEQYF	TGTGCCAGCAGACCCAGGGGACGGGGCTACGAGCAGTACTTC	TRBJ2-7	TRBV6-5	.	.
CAWYVMNTEAFF	TGTGCCTGGTATGTTATGAACACTGAAGCTTTCTTT	TRBJ1-1	TRBV30	.	.
CASSQGGNYEQYF	TGTGCCAGCAGCCAAGGAGGGAACTACGAGCAGTACTTC	TRBJ2-7	TRBV5-4	.	.
CASSGYSTEAFF	TGTGCCAGCAGCGGCTATAGCACTGAAGCTTTCTTT	TRBJ1-1	TRBV9	.	.
CASKQGGPNEKLFF	TGTGCCAGCAAGCAGGGGGGTCCTAATGAAAAACTGTTTTTT	TRBJ1-4	TRBV2	TRBD1	.
CASSFTSGKNTEAFF	TGTGCCAGCAGCTTTACCTCCGGGAAGAACACTGAAGCTTTCTTT	TRBJ1-1	TRBV7-2	.	.
CASSSGPEGEKLFF	TGTGCCAGCAGTTCCGGGCCCGAGGGAGAAAAACTGTTTTTT	TRBJ1-4	TRBV6-6	.	.
CASSPERQGNEQFF	TGTGCCAGCAGCCCCGAACGACAAGGCAATGAGCAGTTCTTC	TRBJ2-1	TRBV11-2	.	.
CASSPGYNEQFF	TGTGCCAGCAGCCCCGGCTACAATGAGCAGTTCTTC	TRBJ2-1	TRBV7-2	.	.
CASSPGGDTDTQYF	TGTGCCAGCAGCCCTGGGGGGGATACAGATACGCAGTATTTT	TRBJ2-3	TRBV6-2/TRBV6-3	TRBD2	.
CSVEGANTEAFF	TGCAGCGTTGAGGGGGCCAACACTGAAGCTTTCTTT	TRBJ1-1	TRBV29-1	.	once
CASSQEVRAAGKLFF	TGCGCCAGCAGCCAAGAGGTGAGGGCGGCGGGAAAACTGTTTTTT	TRBJ1-4	TRBV4-1	.	.
CASSSWGGGTDTQYF	TGTGCCAGCAGCTCATGGGGGGGAGGCACAGATACGCAGTATTTT	TRBJ2-3	TRBV9	TRBD2	.
CATSRERLNYEQYF	TGTGCCACCAGCAGAGAACGGTTGAACTACGAGCAGTACTTC	TRBJ2-7	TRBV15	.	.
CASSIGGGHYGYTF	TGTGCCAGTAGTATAGGGGGAGGGCACTATGGCTACACCTTC	TRBJ1-2	TRBV19	.	.
CASSFQDSYGYTF	TGTGCCAGCAGCTTCCAGGATTCCTATGGCTACACCTTC	TRBJ1-2	TRBV7-8	.	.
CASSPTDRGNTEAFF	TGCGCCAGCAGCCCCACCGATAGGGGGAACACTGAAGCTTTCTTT	TRBJ1-1	TRBV4-1	.	.
CASGLVLVEAGADSPLHF	TGTGCTAGTGGTTTGGTATTAGTTGAGGCAGGGGCGGATTCACCCCTCCACTTT	TRBJ1-6	TRBV12-5	.	.
CATSDPPVGNEQFF	TGTGCCACCAGTGACCCACCCGTCGGGAATGAGCAGTTCTTC	TRBJ2-1	TRBV24-1	.	.
CASSFTDRNQPQHF	TGTGCCAGCAGTTTCACCGACAGGAATCAGCCCCAGCATTTT	TRBJ1-5	TRBV28	.	.
CASSHLQGQPQHF	TGTGCCAGCAGCCACTTACAGGGTCAGCCCCAGCATTTT	TRBJ1-5	TRBV7-8	.	.
CASSPRSSRDYNSPLHF	TGTGCCAGCAGCCCCCGAAGTTCCCGAGATTATAATTCACCCCTCCACTTT	TRBJ1-6	TRBV9	.	few
CASRPRGSGGYTF	TGTGCCAGCAGACCTAGGGGCTCCGGTGGCTACACCTTC	TRBJ1-2	TRBV6-2/TRBV6-3	.	.
CASSLSPSTDTQYF	TGTGCCAGCAGCTTGAGCCCTAGCACAGATACGCAGTATTTT	TRBJ2-3	TRBV11-2	.	.
CSASPDGYTF	TGCAGTGCTAGCCCGGATGGCTACACCTTC	TRBJ1-2	TRBV20-1	.	few
CASRETGAYGEQFF	TGTGCCAGCAGGGAGACAGGGGCCTACGGAGAGCAGTTCTTC	TRBJ2-1	TRBV6-4	TRBD1	.
CASVQGAYNSPLHF	TGTGCCTCAGTACAGGGGGCTTATAATTCACCCCTCCACTTT	TRBJ1-6	TRBV2	TRBD1	.
CASSQDSGGYTDTQYF	TGTGCCAGCAGCCAAGATTCGGGGGGCTACACAGATACGCAGTATTTT	TRBJ2-3	TRBV3-1/TRBV3-2	.	.
CASRLQGARYNEQFF	TGTGCCAGCAGACTACAGGGTGCCCGTTACAATGAGCAGTTCTTC	TRBJ2-1	TRBV27	.	.
CASGLVRGFGQPQHF	TGTGCTAGTGGTTTGGTACGAGGGTTCGGTCAGCCCCAGCATTTT	TRBJ1-5	TRBV12-5	.	.
CASSATQGAYEQYF	TGCGCCAGCAGCGCAACTCAGGGGGCCTACGAGCAGTACTTC	TRBJ2-7	TRBV4-3	TRBD1	.
CASSRIRTRNEAFF	TGTGCCAGCAGCCGGATAAGGACAAGGAATGAAGCTTTCTTT	TRBJ1-1	TRBV11-2	.	.
CASGDSVNSPLHF	TGTGCCAGCGGGGACAGTGTTAATTCACCCCTCCACTTT	TRBJ1-6	TRBV3-1/TRBV3-2	TRBD1	.
CASSKGQGSLDSYNEQFF	TGTGCCAGCAGCAAAGGACAGGGAAGTCTAGACTCCTACAATGAGCAGTTCTTC	TRBJ2-1	TRBV27	TRBD1	.
CASSMAGGYGYTF	TGTGCCAGTAGTATGGCGGGCGGCTATGGCTACACCTTC	TRBJ1-2	TRBV19	.	.
CSVGLGGPNTDTQYF	TGCAGCGTGGGCCTGGGGGGGCCAAACACAGATACGCAGTATTTT	TRBJ2-3	TRBV29-1	.	.
CASSKAGKGGNNQPQHF	TGTGCCAGCAGCAAAGCCGGAAAAGGGGGTAACAATCAGCCCCAGCATTTT	TRBJ1-5	TRBV21-1	.	.
CASSSGTSSYNEQFF	TGTGCCAGCAGCTCCGGGACTAGTTCCTACAATGAGCAGTTCTTC	TRBJ2-1	TRBV5-4	TRBD2	.
CSASSGGPLTGYTF	TGCAGTGCTAGTTCAGGGGGACCCCTAACTGGCTACACCTTC	TRBJ1-2	TRBV20-1	TRBD1	.
CASSQVGLAGGHEQFF	TGCGCCAGCAGCCAAGTCGGACTAGCGGGGGGGCATGAGCAGTTCTTC	TRBJ2-1	TRBV4-1	TRBD2	.
CASSVWGGYGYTF	TGTGCCAGCAGCGTTTGGGGCGGCTATGGCTACACCTTC	TRBJ1-2	TRBV9	.	.
CASVVTPSSPLHF	TGCGCCAGCGTTGTTACGCCTAGTTCACCCCTCCACTTT	TRBJ1-6	TRBV10-2	.	.
CASSQGGTGRSYTEAFF	TGTGCCAGCAGCCAAGGCGGGACAGGGAGGAGTTACACTGAAGCTTTCTTT	TRBJ1-1	TRBV3-1/TRBV3-2	TRBD1	.
CASSHGASGGPEQFF	TGTGCCAGCAGCCATGGGGCTAGCGGGGGCCCTGAGCAGTTCTTC	TRBJ2-1	TRBV3-1/TRBV3-2	TRBD2	once
CATSDPRTVQETQYF	TGTGCCACCAGTGACCCGAGGACAGTTCAAGAGACCCAGTACTTC	TRBJ2-5	TRBV24-1	.	once
CASSQGIGQNTEAFF	TGTGCCAGCAGCCAAGGTATTGGGCAGAACACTGAAGCTTTCTTT	TRBJ1-1	TRBV14	.	.
CASSPGVGEINYGYTF	TGTGCCAGCTCACCAGGTGTAGGGGAAATCAACTATGGCTACACCTTC	TRBJ1-2	TRBV18	.	.
CASSLTGQVGRDEQFF	TGCGCCAGCAGCTTGACAGGGCAGGTAGGAAGGGATGAGCAGTTCTTC	TRBJ2-1	TRBV5-1	.	.
CASSNLKGVGGPWAENTEAFF	TGTGCCAGCAGCAACCTTAAGGGGGTAGGGGGACCCTGGGCTGAGAACACTGAAGCTTTCTTT	TRBJ1-1	TRBV7-8	.	once
CASSQEGPGTEAFF	TGTGCCAGCAGCCAGGAGGGGCCCGGCACTGAAGCTTTCTTT	TRBJ1-1	TRBV3-1/TRBV3-2	.	.
CASRRYSGYYGYTF	TGTGCCAGCAGACGATATTCAGGGTACTATGGCTACACCTTC	TRBJ1-2	TRBV7-9	.	.
CASSLEDRDSNQHF	TGTGCCAGCAGCTTAGAGGACAGGGATTCCAACCAGCATTTT	TRBJ1-5	TRBV5-5	TRBD1	.
CASSPFGRGGHEQFF	TGTGCCAGCTCACCATTCGGGCGGGGGGGACATGAGCAGTTCTTC	TRBJ2-1	TRBV18	TRBD2	.
CASSQDRGRLYGYTF	TGTGCCAGCAGCCAAGATAGGGGCAGGCTCTATGGCTACACCTTC	TRBJ1-2	TRBV4-2	.	.